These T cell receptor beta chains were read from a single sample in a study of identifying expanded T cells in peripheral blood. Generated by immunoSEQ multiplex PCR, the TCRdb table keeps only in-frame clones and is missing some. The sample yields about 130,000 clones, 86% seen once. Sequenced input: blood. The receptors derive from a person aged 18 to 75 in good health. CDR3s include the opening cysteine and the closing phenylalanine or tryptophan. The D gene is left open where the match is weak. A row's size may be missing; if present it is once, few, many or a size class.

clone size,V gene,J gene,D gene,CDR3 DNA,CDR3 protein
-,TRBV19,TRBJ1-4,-,TGTGCCAGTAGTATCGGCGGGATCGATGAAAAACTGTTTTTT,CASSIGGIDEKLFF
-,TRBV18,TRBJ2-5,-,TGTGCCAGCTCACCAAAGTGGGACTCCAAAGAGACCCAGTACTTC,CASSPKWDSKETQYF
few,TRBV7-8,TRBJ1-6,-,TGTGCCAGCAGCTTAGCTGAAACTGCCCTCCACTTT,CASSLAETALHF
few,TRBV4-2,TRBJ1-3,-,TGTGCCAGCAGCCAAGATATGGGGGCTGGAAACACCATATATTTT,CASSQDMGAGNTIYF
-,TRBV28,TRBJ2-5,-,TGTGCCAGCAGTTTCCGTGGACAGTTCCAAGAGACCCAGTACTTC,CASSFRGQFQETQYF
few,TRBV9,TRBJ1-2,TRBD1,TGTGCCAGCAGCGCGCGCATGGGACAGACTTATGGCTACACCTTC,CASSARMGQTYGYTF
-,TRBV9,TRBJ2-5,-,TGTGCCAGCAGCCGACCCGAGGGGGAAGAGACCCAGTACTTC,CASSRPEGEETQYF
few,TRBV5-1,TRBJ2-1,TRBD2,TGCGCCAGCAGCTTTTCAGCGGGGGGGTACAATGAGCAGTTCTTC,CASSFSAGGYNEQFF
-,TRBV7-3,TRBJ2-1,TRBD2,TGTGCCAGCAGCTTAGCTAGCGGGGACAATGAGCAGTTCTTC,CASSLASGDNEQFF
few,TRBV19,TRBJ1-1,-,TGTGCCACCCGATTTCAGGGTATGAACACTGAAGCTTTCTTT,CATRFQGMNTEAFF
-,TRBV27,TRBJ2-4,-,TGTGCCAGCAGTTTATGGTCGGGGGGCGCTGACATTCAGTACTTC,CASSLWSGGADIQYF
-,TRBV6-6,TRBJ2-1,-,TGTGCCAGCAGCCTAGGGGCAGCCGAGCAGTTCTTC,CASSLGAAEQFF
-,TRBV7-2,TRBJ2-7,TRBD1,TGTGCCAGCAGCTTAAACAGGGGCGAGCAGTACTTC,CASSLNRGEQYF
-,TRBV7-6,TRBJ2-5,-,TGTGCCAGCAGCTTAGCGTCCCGCCTGGGGGAGACCCAGTACTTC,CASSLASRLGETQYF
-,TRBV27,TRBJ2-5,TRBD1,TGTGCCAGCAGTCCGACTGGACAGGGCTGGGAGACCCAGTACTTC,CASSPTGQGWETQYF
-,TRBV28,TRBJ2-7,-,TGTGCCAGCAGTTTAGAGGGTCTCTACGAGCAGTACTTC,CASSLEGLYEQYF
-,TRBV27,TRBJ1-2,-,TGTGCCAGCAGTTTATGGGGCGACAGATCGATCTATGGCTACACCTTC,CASSLWGDRSIYGYTF
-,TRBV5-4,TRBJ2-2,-,TGTGCCAGCAGCTTGTGGCAGGTGAACACCGGGGAGCTGTTTTTT,CASSLWQVNTGELFF
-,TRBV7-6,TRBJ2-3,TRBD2,TGTGCCAGCAGCCCACCTAGCGGGGATAGCACAGATACGCAGTATTTT,CASSPPSGDSTDTQYF
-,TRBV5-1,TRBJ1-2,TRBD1,TGCGCCAGCAGCTTGCCGGACAGGTACCATAATGGCTACACCTTC,CASSLPDRYHNGYTF
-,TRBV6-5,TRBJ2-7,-,TGTGCCAGCAGCAAACAGGACCCTAGCTCCTACGAGCAGTACTTC,CASSKQDPSSYEQYF
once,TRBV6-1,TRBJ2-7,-,TGTGCCAGCAGTGAACTCCTTGCCTACGAGCAGTACTTC,CASSELLAYEQYF
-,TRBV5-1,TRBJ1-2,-,TGCGCCAGCAGCCCGGAACCATGGGGGCGAGGGGGCTACACCTTC,CASSPEPWGRGGYTF
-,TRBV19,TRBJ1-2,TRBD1,TGTGCCAGTAGCGCTACAGGGGACTTCGGGTATGGCTACACCTTC,CASSATGDFGYGYTF
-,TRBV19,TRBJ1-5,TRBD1,TGTGCCAGTAGTATGACAGGGCTTGGTAATCAGCCCCAGCATTTT,CASSMTGLGNQPQHF
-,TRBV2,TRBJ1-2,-,TGTGCCAGCAAGGAGAGACAGTATGGCTACACCTTC,CASKERQYGYTF
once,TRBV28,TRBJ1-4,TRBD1,TGTGCCAGCAGAAAAACAGGGGTTTGGGCTAATGAAAAACTGTTTTTT,CASRKTGVWANEKLFF
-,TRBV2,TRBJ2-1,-,TGTGCCAGCAGTTTACAGGGTCGGGATGAGCAGTTCTTC,CASSLQGRDEQFF
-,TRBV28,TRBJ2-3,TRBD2,TGTGCCAGCAGATCCCCGGGACTAGCGGGTTTGGATACGCAGTATTTT,CASRSPGLAGLDTQYF
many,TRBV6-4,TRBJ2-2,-,TGTGCCAGCAGTGACAGGAACACCGGGGAGCTGTTTTTT,CASSDRNTGELFF
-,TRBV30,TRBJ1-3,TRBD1,TGTGCCTGGAGTGGGACAGGGAACGATGGCACCATATATTTT,CAWSGTGNDGTIYF
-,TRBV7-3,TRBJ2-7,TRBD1,TGTGCCAGCAGCTTAGTTGGACAGGGATTTTTGGACGAGCAGTACTTC,CASSLVGQGFLDEQYF
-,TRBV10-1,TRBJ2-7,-,TGCGCCAGCAGTGAAGGTCAGGGAGGTGCTTCCGAGCAGTACTTC,CASSEGQGGASEQYF
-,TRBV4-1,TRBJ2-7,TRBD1,TGCGCCAGCAGCCAAGATGGGACAGGGAGGTTAGAGCAGTACTTC,CASSQDGTGRLEQYF
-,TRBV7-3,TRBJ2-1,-,TGTGCCAGCAGCTACCTGGACGGGGAGCAGTTCTTC,CASSYLDGEQFF
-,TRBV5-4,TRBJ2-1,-,TGTGCCAGCAGCACCGGGACCTACAATGAGCAGTTCTTC,CASSTGTYNEQFF
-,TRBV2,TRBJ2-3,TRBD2,TGTGCCAGCACCCGGGCGGGAGGCACAGATACGCAGTATTTT,CASTRAGGTDTQYF
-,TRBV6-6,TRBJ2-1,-,TGTGCCAGCAGTTACTCGGATGAGCAGTTCTTC,CASSYSDEQFF
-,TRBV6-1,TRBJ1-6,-,TGTGCCAGCTGGGGGGTTGAGGGACACCTCCACTTT,CASWGVEGHLHF
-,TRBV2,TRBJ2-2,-,TGTGCCAGCAGTGTCGGAGTTAACACCGGGGAGCTGTTTTTT,CASSVGVNTGELFF
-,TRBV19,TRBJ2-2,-,TGTGCCAGTAGTTGGGCGCCAGGGTCAAACACCGGGGAGCTGTTTTTT,CASSWAPGSNTGELFF
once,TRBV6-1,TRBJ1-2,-,TGTGCCAGCAGTGATACAGTCTATGGCTACACCTTC,CASSDTVYGYTF
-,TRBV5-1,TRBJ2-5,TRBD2,TGCGCCAGCAGCGTGACGGGACTAGCGGGAGGGTACCAAGAGACCCAGTACTTC,CASSVTGLAGGYQETQYF
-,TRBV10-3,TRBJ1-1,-,TGTGCCATCAGTGAGTCCCAGGGAGGGAACACTGAAGCTTTCTTT,CAISESQGGNTEAFF
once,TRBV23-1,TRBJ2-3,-,TGCGCCAGTACCTACTGGCATACGCAGTATTTT,CASTYWHTQYF
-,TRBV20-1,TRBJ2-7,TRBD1,TGCAGTGCTAGCCAGGGGGACGAGCAGTACTTC,CSASQGDEQYF
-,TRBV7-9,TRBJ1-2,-,TGTGCCAGCAGCGAAGGACAGATCTCTGGCTACACCTTC,CASSEGQISGYTF
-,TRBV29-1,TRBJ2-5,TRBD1,TGCAGCGTTGCCCGGACAGGGGCCGTGGGGACCCAGTACTTC,CSVARTGAVGTQYF
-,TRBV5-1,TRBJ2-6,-,TGCGCCAGCGGTGGGTCCTCTGGGGCCAACGTCCTGACTTTC,CASGGSSGANVLTF
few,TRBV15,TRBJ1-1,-,TGTGCCACCAGCAGGGCTAGGAGCCTATCGGGCACTGAAGCTTTCTTT,CATSRARSLSGTEAFF
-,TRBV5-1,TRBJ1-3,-,TGCGCCAGCAGCAGCGGGGACACTGGAAACACCATATATTTT,CASSSGDTGNTIYF
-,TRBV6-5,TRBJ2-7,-,TGTGCCAGCCGGAATACCTACGAGCAGTACTTC,CASRNTYEQYF